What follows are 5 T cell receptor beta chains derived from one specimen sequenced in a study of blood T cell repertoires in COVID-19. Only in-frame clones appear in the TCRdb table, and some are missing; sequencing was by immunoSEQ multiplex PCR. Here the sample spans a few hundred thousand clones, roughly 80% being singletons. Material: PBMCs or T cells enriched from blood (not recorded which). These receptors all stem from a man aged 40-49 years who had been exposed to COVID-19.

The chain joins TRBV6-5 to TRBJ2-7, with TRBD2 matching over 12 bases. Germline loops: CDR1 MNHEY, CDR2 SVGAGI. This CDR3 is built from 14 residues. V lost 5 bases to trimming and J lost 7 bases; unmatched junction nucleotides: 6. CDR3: CASSPGTSGREQYF. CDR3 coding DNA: TGTGCCAGCAGTCCCGGGACTAGCGGGCGGGAGCAGTACTTC.

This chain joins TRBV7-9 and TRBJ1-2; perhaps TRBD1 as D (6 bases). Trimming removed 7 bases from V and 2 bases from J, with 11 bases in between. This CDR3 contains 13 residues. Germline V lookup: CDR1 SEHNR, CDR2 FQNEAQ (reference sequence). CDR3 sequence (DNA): TGTGCCAGCACCCTAACAGGGAACTATGGCTACACCTTC. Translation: CASTLTGNYGYTF. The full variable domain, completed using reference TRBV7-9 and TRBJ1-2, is DTGVSQNPRHKITKRGQNVTFRCDPISEHNRLYWYRQTLGQGPEFLTYFQNEAQLEKSRLLSDRFSAERPKGSFSTLEIQRTEQGDSAMYLCASTLTGNYGYTFGSGTRLTVV.

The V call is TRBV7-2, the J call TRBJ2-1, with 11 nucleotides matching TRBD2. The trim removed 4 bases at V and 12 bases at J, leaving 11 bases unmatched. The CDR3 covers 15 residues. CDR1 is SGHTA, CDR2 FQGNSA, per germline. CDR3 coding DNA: TGTGCCAGCAGCTCTATAGCGGGAGGGGTATTTGTGCAGTTCTTC. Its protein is CASSSIAGGVFVQFF.

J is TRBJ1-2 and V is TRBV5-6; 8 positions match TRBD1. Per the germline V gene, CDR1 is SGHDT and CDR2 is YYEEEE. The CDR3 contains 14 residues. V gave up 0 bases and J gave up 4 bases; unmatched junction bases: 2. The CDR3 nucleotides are TGTGCCAGCAGCTTGGGGACAGGGATCTATGGCTACACCTTC. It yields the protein CASSLGTGIYGYTF.

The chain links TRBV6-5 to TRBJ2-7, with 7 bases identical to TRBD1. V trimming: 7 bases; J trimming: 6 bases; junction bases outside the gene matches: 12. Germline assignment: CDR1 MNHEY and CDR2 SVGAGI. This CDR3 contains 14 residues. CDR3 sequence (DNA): TGTGCCAGCACTCTACGACAGGGAAGGGGCGAGCAGTACTTC. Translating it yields CASTLRQGRGEQYF.